This entry lists 20 T cell receptor beta chains sequenced from one sample in a study of blood T cell repertoires in COVID-19. Sequencing was performed with immunoSEQ multiplex PCR; in TCRdb, only in-frame clones are kept and a portion is missing. Among 150,000 to 200,000 clones listed, about four fifths were seen once. Sequenced material: PBMCs or T cells enriched from blood (not recorded which). Receptor source: a man in his forties or fifties who had recovered from COVID-19.

The chain joins TRBV28 to TRBJ1-2, with 7 bases lining up with TRBD1. The CDR3 runs 12 residues. Germline CDR1 is MDHEN and CDR2 is SYDVKM. V shed 2 bases and J 8 bases; nucleotides not matched to a gene: 2. The CDR3 region is CASSLRQGGYTF. The CDR3 nucleotides read TGTGCCAGCAGTTTAAGACAGGGCGGCTACACCTTC.

This clone occurred a few times. The chain uses TRBV29-1 and TRBJ2-1, with 7 bases matching TRBD2. CDR3 size: 14 residues. Germline CDR1 and CDR2: SQVTM and ANQGSEA. The V segment lost 3 bases and the J segment 3 bases; nucleotides outside the gene matches: 5. This chain's CDR3 is CSVDTAGIYNEQFF. The CDR3 nucleotides are TGCAGCGTTGATACAGCGGGAATCTACAATGAGCAGTTCTTC.

The chain links TRBV28 to TRBJ1-2; 8 nucleotides align to TRBD1. V lost 9 bases to trimming and J lost 1 base; unmatched junction nucleotides: 4. The CDR3 spans 13 residues. CDR1 is MDHEN and CDR2 is SYDVKM in the germline V gene. This chain's CDR3 is CASLDRVNYGYTF. CDR3 sequence (DNA): TGTGCCAGTTTGGACAGGGTTAACTATGGCTACACCTTC.

The chain carries TRBV6-6 and TRBJ1-4; TRBD1 might be the D (5 bases). Germline V gene data show CDR1 as MNHNY and CDR2 as SVGAGI (reference sequence). V shed 4 bases and J shed 8 bases, with 14 bases lying between them. This CDR3 contains 14 residues. Here the CDR3 reads CASSFGGGTEKLFF. The CDR3 DNA follows: TGTGCCAGCAGTTTCGGGGGGGGGACGGAAAAACTGTTTTTT.

V is TRBV29-1 and J is TRBJ2-1, with 9 bases matching TRBD1. J was trimmed by 4 bases and V by 6 bases; bases with no gene match: 7. The CDR3 has 14 amino acids. Per the germline V gene, CDR1 is SQVTM and CDR2 is ANQGSEA. DNA of the CDR3: TGCAGCGTCACAGGGGGCCCCTTTTACAATGAGCAGTTCTTC. Translation gives CSVTGGPFYNEQFF.

In its sample, this clone was seen once. The chain links TRBV7-2 to TRBJ2-2; weak D call: TRBD1 (5 bases). The CDR3 runs 14 residues. Germline V gene lookup returns CDR1 SGHTA and CDR2 FQGNSA. V lost 3 bases and J lost 4, with 9 bases in between. Written as DNA, the CDR3 is TGTGCCAGCAGCTTTGACAGACGCACCGGGGAGCTGTTTTTT. This codes for CASSFDRRTGELFF.

The chain has TRBV6-5 and TRBJ2-3; TRBD1 is a possible D gene (6 bases). Trimming took off 6 bases at V and 5 bases at J, with 9 bases between the two ends. In germline, CDR1 is MNHEY, CDR2 SVGAGI. This CDR3 comprises 12 residues. The CDR3 region has the DNA TGTGCCAGCAGCTCGGACAGAGATACGCAGTATTTT. It is translated as CASSSDRDTQYF.

This clone was seen a handful of times. The V call is TRBV4-2, the J call TRBJ2-5; the D gene is possibly TRBD2 (5 bases). Germline CDR1 reads LGHNA; CDR2 reads YNFKEQ. The CDR3 covers 14 residues. The V gene lost 3 bases and the J gene lost 3 bases, with 11 bases spanning the gap. CDR3 DNA: TGTGCCAGCAGCCAGGCCGTTAGCGAAGAGACCCAGTACTTC. It yields the protein CASSQAVSEETQYF.

CDR3 sequence (DNA): TGTGCCAGCAGTTACTCAAGGGGGACTGAGCAGTTCTTC. The encoded protein is CASSYSRGTEQFF. The chain links TRBV6-5 to TRBJ2-1, with D possibly matching TRBD1 (6 bases). Per germline, CDR1 MNHEY and CDR2 SVGAGI. The germline V and J ends were trimmed by 0 bases and 9 bases, with 9 bases remaining between them. The CDR3 covers 13 residues.

This chain uses TRBV5-1 with TRBJ2-3, with 7 bases aligning to TRBD1. CDR1 is SGHRS and CDR2 is YFSETQ in the germline V gene. Trimming removed 4 bases from V and 6 bases from J; junction bases left unmatched: 8. The CDR3 contains 14 residues. The CDR3 protein is CASSPGTVMDTQYF. CDR3 DNA: TGCGCCAGCAGCCCGGGGACAGTCATGGATACGCAGTATTTT.

This chain uses TRBV28 with TRBJ2-1; 12 nucleotides align to TRBD2. Germline CDR1 reads MDHEN; CDR2 reads SYDVKM. V shed 5 bases, J shed 0 bases, and the junction held 14 bases outside the gene matches. CDR3 length: 20 amino acids. In DNA, the CDR3 is TGTGCCAGCAGTCTCTTAGGGCTAGCGGGAGGGACCAGCTCCTACAATGAGCAGTTCTTC. Amino acid sequence: CASSLLGLAGGTSSYNEQFF. Complete variable domain (other parts from reference TRBV28 and TRBJ2-1): DVKVTQSSRYLVKRTGEKVFLECVQDMDHENMFWYRQDPGLGLRLIYFSYDVKMKEKGDIPEGYSVSREKKERFSLILESASTNQTSMYLCASSLLGLAGGTSSYNEQFFGPGTRLTVL.

This clone was seen ten or more times. The V and J genes are TRBV6-4 and TRBJ1-6; 7 bases line up with TRBD1. This CDR3 comprises 15 residues. The V gene end was trimmed by 6 bases and the J gene end by 3 bases; junction bases not matched to a gene: 5. Germline values: CDR1 MRHNA, CDR2 SNTAGT. DNA of the CDR3: TGTGCCAGCAGCTATCAGGGGGACTATAATTCACCCCTCCACTTT. Its translation: CASSYQGDYNSPLHF.

This chain connects TRBV6-6 to TRBJ2-1; the match to TRBD2 covers 8 bases. The junction had 11 bases not matched to a gene; V was cut back by 8 bases and J by 8 bases. Per germline, CDR1 MNHNY and CDR2 SVGAGI (reference sequence). This CDR3 comprises 14 residues. The CDR3 sequence is CASGFGGRFDEQFF. In nucleotides, the CDR3 is TGTGCCAGCGGTTTCGGCGGGAGGTTTGATGAGCAGTTCTTC.

This chain links TRBV7-9 with TRBJ2-1; D may correspond to TRBD1 or TRBD2 (9 bases each). The CDR3 totals 18 residues. Germline CDR1 is SEHNR and CDR2 is FQNEAQ (reference sequence). V lost 5 bases and J lost 9, with 29 bases in between. The CDR3 here is CASSKRWTGEAGGVEQFF. CDR3 DNA sequence: TGTGCCAGCAGCAAACGATGGACAGGGGAGGCGGGAGGGGTTGAGCAGTTCTTC.

The chain joins TRBV5-6 to TRBJ2-7; the match to TRBD2 covers 9 bases. Germline V gene data show CDR1 as SGHDT and CDR2 as YYEEEE. With 2 bases clipped from V and 5 bases from J, the junction kept 8 bases outside the gene matches. CDR3 length equals 15 residues. DNA of the CDR3: TGTGCCAGCAGCTTCGGAGCGGGGGGAGTCCACGAGCAGTACTTC. It codes for CASSFGAGGVHEQYF.

The rearrangement links TRBV30 to TRBJ1-1, with a possible D match to TRBD1 (5 bases). This CDR3 region has 11 residues. Trimming pared 3 bases from V and 11 bases from J, leaving 13 bases between. Germline V gene data show CDR1 as GTSNPN and CDR2 as SVGIG (reference sequence). The CDR3 spells CAWRVRGWAFF. The CDR3 DNA sequence: TGTGCCTGGAGGGTAAGGGGCTGGGCTTTCTTT. Drawing the rest from reference TRBV30 and TRBJ1-1, the complete variable domain is SQTIHQWPATLVQPVGSPLSLECTVEGTSNPNLYWYRQAAGRGLQLLFYSVGIGQISSEVPQNLSASRPQDRQFILSSKKLLLSDSGFYLCAWRVRGWAFFGQGTRLTVV.

The rearrangement uses TRBV11-3 and TRBJ2-3, with 7 bases that match TRBD2. Germline CDR1 SGHNT, CDR2 YENEEA. This CDR3 comprises 14 residues. V trimming: 3 bases; J trimming: 6 bases; junction bases outside the gene matches: 6. This CDR3 is CASSLGGLEDTQYF. The CDR3 DNA follows: TGTGCCAGCAGCTTGGGAGGGTTGGAGGATACGCAGTATTTT.

This clone came up once. The rearrangement links TRBV30 to TRBJ2-7, with D maybe TRBD2 (5 bases). V lost 0 bases to trimming and J lost 5 bases, with 5 bases between them. Germline CDR1 GTSNPN, CDR2 SVGIG (reference sequence). This CDR3 comprises 11 residues. In DNA, the CDR3 is TGTGCCTGGAGTGTCGGGGACGAGCAGTACTTC. Translation: CAWSVGDEQYF.

This chain connects TRBV7-3 to TRBJ1-2; no definite D call. The germline V gene encodes CDR1 SGHTA and CDR2 FQGTGA. The V end was cut by 0 bases, the J end by 7 bases, with 12 bases between. CDR3 length: 14 residues. The CDR3, as DNA: TGTGCCAGCAGCTTAACGGCCTTGGAGGGTGGCTACACCTTC. The encoded protein is CASSLTALEGGYTF.

In DNA, the CDR3 is TGTGCCAACAGAAGCGGGGGCGACCAAGAGACCCAGTACTTC. Translated, it gives CANRSGGDQETQYF. V is TRBV27 and J is TRBJ2-5; TRBD2 matches at 8 bases. This CDR3 contains 14 residues. Germline lookup yields CDR1 MNHEY and CDR2 SMNVEV (reference sequence). Unmatched junction bases numbered 7, after V lost 10 bases and J lost 0 bases.